One sample yielded the 29 T cell receptor beta chains listed below, sequenced in a study of blood T cell repertoires in COVID-19. Method: immunoSEQ multiplex PCR; TCRdb's copy keeps in-frame clones and lacks some. The sample has around 120,000 clones; approximately 80% are singletons. What was sequenced was peripheral blood. These receptors all stem from a human donor in a cohort sampled during active COVID-19.

CDR3 sequence reads: CASSIDSSHQETQYF. In nucleotides, the CDR3 is TGTGCCAGTAGTATAGACTCGTCCCACCAAGAGACCCAGTACTTC. V gene TRBV19 combines with J gene TRBJ2-5; no reliable D call. The CDR3 is made up of 15 amino acids. CDR1 and CDR2 from the germline V gene are LNHDA and SQIVND (reference sequence). V was cut by 0 bases and J by 0 bases, with 8 bases left in between.

The DNA of the CDR3 is TGTGCCAGCAGCTTACGGGACAGACCTTCTGGAAACACCATATATTTT. Translation gives CASSLRDRPSGNTIYF. The V call is TRBV7-8, the J call TRBJ1-3; 7 nucleotides line up with TRBD1. V lost 2 bases to trimming and J lost 1 base; unmatched junction nucleotides: 5. The germline CDR1 and CDR2 sequences are SGHVS and FQNEAQ. CDR3 length: 16 residues. Full variable domain (rest looked up from reference TRBV7-8 and TRBJ1-3): GAGVSQSPRYKVAKRGQDVALRCDPISGHVSLFWYQQALGQGPEFLTYFQNEAQLDKSGLPSDRFFAERPEGSVSTLKIQRTQQEDSAVYLCASSLRDRPSGNTIYFGEGSWLTVV.

J is TRBJ2-6 and V is TRBV4-1, with unresolved D. Germline V gene data show CDR1 as MGHRA and CDR2 as YSYEKL. V lost 10 bases, J lost 4 bases, and 14 bases lay in between. The CDR3 runs to 14 residues. For the CDR3, the DNA is TGCGCCATCACCCCCGTACAGGGGGCCAACGTCCTGACTTTC. Translated, it gives CAITPVQGANVLTF.

The chain recombines TRBV28 with TRBJ2-1, with D possibly TRBD2 on 5 matching bases. Germline loops: CDR1 MDHEN, CDR2 SYDVKM. The CDR3 has 16 residues. V lost 5 bases to trimming and J lost 5 bases, with 19 bases between them. The CDR3 spells CASSNTRVRRDNEQFF. The CDR3 bases are TGTGCCAGCAGTAATACCCGGGTCAGGCGGGACAATGAGCAGTTCTTC.

This clone was picked up a small number of times. The chain uses TRBV2 and TRBJ2-1; 14 nucleotides line up with TRBD2. This CDR3 has 16 residues. V trimming: 6 bases; J trimming: 7 bases; junction bases outside the gene matches: 8. The germline gives CDR1 SNHLY, CDR2 FYNNEI. The CDR3 nucleotides are TGTGCCAGCAGCGTGACTAGCGGGAGGGCCAGAAATGAGCAGTTCTTC. Amino acid sequence: CASSVTSGRARNEQFF. The variable domain in full, completed from reference TRBV2 and TRBJ2-1, reads EPEVTQTPSHQVTQMGQEVILRCVPISNHLYFYWYRQILGQKVEFLVSFYNNEISEKSEIFDDQFSVERPDGSNFTLKIRSTKLEDSAMYFCASSVTSGRARNEQFFGPGTRLTVL.

The chain joins TRBV5-4 to TRBJ2-3, with 8 bases identical to TRBD2. The J segment lost 3 bases and the V segment lost 4 bases, leaving 4 bases of the junction unmatched. The CDR3 is made up of 14 amino acids. Germline V lookup: CDR1 SGHNT, CDR2 YYREEE (reference sequence). CDR3 bases: TGTGCCAGCAGCAACCCGGGGGGGACAGATACGCAGTATTTT. This encodes CASSNPGGTDTQYF.

The chain combines TRBV24-1 with TRBJ2-7; D call uncertain. CDR3 length: 13 amino acids. Germline V gene sequence: CDR1 KGHDR, CDR2 SFDVKD. V was trimmed by 3 bases and J by 6 bases, leaving 11 bases between them. CDR3 residues: CATSDRSVGEQYF. CDR3 in DNA: TGTGCCACCAGTGATCGATCGGTCGGCGAGCAGTACTTC.

The chain has TRBV19 and TRBJ2-1, with D possibly TRBD2 on 6 matching bases. In germline, CDR1 is LNHDA, CDR2 SQIVND (reference sequence). V was trimmed by 5 bases and J by 4 bases, leaving 6 bases between them. The CDR3 contains 12 residues. This CDR3 is CASSGTYNEQFF. The CDR3 coding sequence is TGTGCCAGTAGTGGGACTTACAATGAGCAGTTCTTC.

The chain has TRBV6-6 and TRBJ1-2, with 9 bases that match TRBD1. J gave up 5 bases and V 5 bases, and 12 bases lay outside the gene matches. CDR3 length: 16 amino acids. CDR1 and CDR2 (germline): MNHNY, SVGAGI (reference sequence). The CDR3 nucleotides read TGTGCCAGCAGTCTTCTAGGGACAGGGACCACTTATGGCTACACCTTC. Its translation is CASSLLGTGTTYGYTF.

This rearrangement joins TRBV28 to TRBJ2-7; TRBD1 matches at 7 bases. Germline V gives CDR1 MDHEN, CDR2 SYDVKM. This CDR3 region has 13 residues. V was pared by 7 bases and J by 0 bases, with 3 bases of the junction left unmatched. The CDR3 DNA is TGTGCCAGCAACAGGGGTAGCTCCTACGAGCAGTACTTC. It is translated as CASNRGSSYEQYF.

This chain links TRBV19 with TRBJ1-1; no clear D gene. V was pared by 3 bases and J by 1 base, with 9 bases between. The CDR3 is 14 residues long. Germline V CDR1 and CDR2: LNHDA, SQIVND (reference sequence). For the CDR3, the DNA is TGTGCCAGTAGTATGTTAGGCGGGAACACTGAAGCTTTCTTT. This sequence encodes CASSMLGGNTEAFF.

This chain connects TRBV7-8 to TRBJ1-2, with D perhaps matching TRBD1 (5 bases). Germline-derived CDR1 and CDR2 are SGHVS and FQNEAQ. Trimming took 5 bases from V and 6 from J, leaving 22 bases between them. The CDR3 is made up of 16 amino acids. CDR3 coding DNA: TGTGCCAGCAGCCAGGAGTTAAGGGGCATCGTCAATGGCTACACCTTC. This translates into CASSQELRGIVNGYTF. Full variable domain (outside the CDR3, taken from reference TRBV7-8 and TRBJ1-2): GAGVSQSPRYKVAKRGQDVALRCDPISGHVSLFWYQQALGQGPEFLTYFQNEAQLDKSGLPSDRFFAERPEGSVSTLKIQRTQQEDSAVYLCASSQELRGIVNGYTFGSGTRLTVV.

The chain recombines TRBV7-9 with TRBJ2-2; D is perhaps TRBD1 (6 bases). CDR1 and CDR2 from the germline V gene are SEHNR and FQNEAQ (reference sequence). The CDR3 consists of 13 residues. V lost 2 bases and J 5 bases, leaving 6 bases between the germline ends. The CDR3 loop is CASSLQGTGELFF. CDR3 sequence (DNA): TGTGCCAGCAGCTTACAGGGGACCGGGGAGCTGTTTTTT. Full variable domain (remainder filled in from reference TRBV7-9 and TRBJ2-2): DTGVSQNPRHKITKRGQNVTFRCDPISEHNRLYWYRQTLGQGPEFLTYFQNEAQLEKSRLLSDRFSAERPKGSFSTLEIQRTEQGDSAMYLCASSLQGTGELFFGEGSRLTVL.

The V call is TRBV5-4, the J call TRBJ1-2, with a possible D match to TRBD1 (6 bases). Trimming stripped 3 bases from V and 13 bases from J, with 16 bases between. This CDR3 has 12 residues. CDR1 and CDR2 from the germline V gene are SGHNT and YYREEE (reference sequence). The CDR3 reads CASSSYRDVGTF. As DNA, the CDR3 is TGTGCCAGCAGCTCCTACAGGGACGTGGGCACCTTC.

V is TRBV9 and J is TRBJ1-2; D not certain. The CDR3 spans 13 residues. Trimming cost V 4 bases and J 6 bases, with 13 bases left between them. From germline, CDR1 is SGDLS and CDR2 YYNGEE. The CDR3 sequence is CASSPRREDGYTF. CDR3 nucleotide sequence: TGTGCCAGCAGCCCCCGCCGGGAAGATGGCTACACCTTC.

The chain couples TRBV19 to TRBJ1-6; D might be TRBD1 (5 bases). The ends were cut back, 3 bases at V and 8 bases at J, with 8 bases in the middle. CDR3 length: 13 amino acids. Germline V CDR1 and CDR2: LNHDA, SQIVND (reference sequence). The CDR3 region has the DNA TGTGCCAGTAGTATGACCAGGGATTCACCCCTCCACTTT. This gives the protein CASSMTRDSPLHF.

The V gene is TRBV29-1, the J gene TRBJ1-2, with D uncertain. The germline gives CDR1 SQVTM, CDR2 ANQGSEA. V was pared by 7 bases and J by 6 bases, with 6 bases between. This CDR3 region has 9 residues. The CDR3 region is CSGDDGYTF. The CDR3 nucleotides read TGCAGCGGAGATGATGGCTACACCTTC.

V is TRBV28 and J is TRBJ2-5; the match to TRBD2 covers 13 bases. With 5 bases clipped from V and 6 bases from J, the junction kept 3 bases outside the gene matches. This CDR3 contains 14 residues. The V gene's germline CDR1 is MDHEN and CDR2 SYDVKM. The DNA for the CDR3 is TGTGCCAGCAGTACTAGCGGGGGGGTAAAGACCCAGTACTTC. It encodes CASSTSGGVKTQYF.

The chain uses TRBV5-1 and TRBJ2-1; D may be TRBD2 (6 bases). This CDR3 region has 13 residues. V was pared by 5 bases and J by 3 bases, with 9 bases between. Per the germline V gene, CDR1 is SGHRS and CDR2 is YFSETQ. CDR3 DNA sequence: TGCGCCAGCAGGCGGGACCTCTACAATGAGCAGTTCTTC. Protein: CASRRDLYNEQFF.

The chain employs TRBV7-2 and TRBJ2-5, with D uncertain. This CDR3 spans 13 amino acids. CDR1 is SGHTA and CDR2 is FQGNSA in the germline V gene. V was trimmed by 3 bases and J by 3 bases, leaving 8 bases between them. The CDR3 spells CASSFQREETQYF. In DNA, the CDR3 is TGTGCCAGCAGCTTTCAACGAGAAGAGACCCAGTACTTC.

J is TRBJ2-4 and V is TRBV5-1, with TRBD1 matching over 8 bases. The CDR3 totals 15 residues. CDR1 is SGHRS and CDR2 is YFSETQ in the germline V gene. Germline trimming cut 0 bases from V and 4 bases from J; bases unmatched to any gene: 3. In DNA form, the CDR3 reads TGCGCCAGCAGCTTGGTTCAGGGGGCGAAAAACATTCAGTACTTC. It is translated as CASSLVQGAKNIQYF.

The chain recombines TRBV6-6 with TRBJ1-5; TRBD1 matches at 9 bases. In germline, CDR1 is MNHNY, CDR2 SVGAGI (reference sequence). V trimming: 5 bases; J trimming: 2 bases; junction bases outside the gene matches: 1. The CDR3 loop spans 14 amino acids. Here the CDR3 reads CASSRTGGNQPQHF. The CDR3 region has the DNA TGTGCCAGCAGTCGGACAGGGGGCAATCAGCCCCAGCATTTT.

The chain uses TRBV4-2 and TRBJ2-7, with 9 nucleotides matching TRBD1. CDR3 size: 17 residues. Germline values: CDR1 LGHNA, CDR2 YNFKEQ. With V trimmed by 1 base and J by 6 bases, 13 bases remained unmatched. The CDR3 spells CASSQVGWRTGDFEQYF. The CDR3 nucleotides are TGTGCCAGCAGCCAAGTGGGATGGAGGACAGGGGATTTCGAGCAGTACTTC.

The genes are TRBV3-1 (or the pseudogene TRBV3-2) and TRBJ2-7; the D gene is possibly TRBD2 (6 bases). Trimming took off 4 bases at V and 5 bases at J, with 15 bases between the two ends. CDR3 length: 14 amino acids. CDR1 LGHDT and CDR2 YNNKEL come from the germline V gene (reference sequence). The CDR3 DNA reads as TGTGCCAGCAGCCGCGGGACTTTTCGAAACGAGCAGTACTTC. It yields the protein CASSRGTFRNEQYF.

The V call is TRBV10-3, the J call TRBJ2-1, with 7 nucleotides matching TRBD2. This CDR3 is built from 14 residues. V was pared by 3 bases and J by 15 bases, with 14 bases of the junction left unmatched. The V gene's germline CDR1 is ENHRY and CDR2 SYGVKD. CDR3 amino acids: CAISDDPPSGQVFF. For the CDR3, the DNA is TGTGCCATCAGTGATGACCCCCCTAGCGGACAAGTGTTCTTC.

The chain carries TRBV18 and TRBJ2-5; TRBD1 is a possible D gene (5 bases). Deletions cut 6 bases from V and 5 bases from J, with 19 bases between. CDR1 and CDR2 from the germline V gene are KGHSH and LQKENI. The CDR3 runs 15 residues. The CDR3 here is CASSADSGLRETQYF. CDR3 nucleotide sequence: TGTGCCAGCTCCGCAGACTCAGGGTTACGGGAGACCCAGTACTTC.

The V gene is TRBV29-1, the J gene TRBJ2-7; D possibly corresponds to TRBD2 (5 bases). Germline CDR1 reads SQVTM; CDR2 reads ANQGSEA. V lost 0 bases and J lost 6, with 21 bases in between. The CDR3 has 16 residues. The DNA of the CDR3 is TGCAGCGTTGAAGATCGAGAGGGCCGCCGACCGGGCGAGCAGTACTTC. Its translation is CSVEDREGRRPGEQYF.

The rearrangement links TRBV28 to TRBJ2-1; 7 bases are shared with TRBD1. Germline CDR1 reads MDHEN; CDR2 reads SYDVKM. This CDR3 comprises 14 residues. V lost 5 bases and J lost 13; bases outside the gene matches: 14. CDR3 in DNA: TGTGCCAGCAGTCTAACACGACAGGGAGTGGATCAGTTCTTC. It specifies CASSLTRQGVDQFF.

The V gene is TRBV5-1, the J gene TRBJ1-5; TRBD1 aligns across 10 bases. V gave up 0 bases and J gave up 4 bases; unmatched junction bases: 1. CDR3 length equals 15 residues. CDR1 is SGHRS, CDR2 YFSETQ, per germline. The CDR3 bases are TGCGCCAGCAGCTTGGGACAGGGGGCGAATCAGCCCCAGCATTTT. This gives the protein CASSLGQGANQPQHF.